The clone carrying this T cell receptor beta chain was recorded only once. From germline, CDR1 is SGHVS and CDR2 FQNEAQ. This CDR3 contains 15 residues. The junction had 4 bases not matched to a gene; V was cut back by 6 bases and J by 0 bases. The protocol was immunoSEQ multiplex PCR, while the TCRdb copy is restricted to in-frame clones and leaves out a portion. The sample yields some 140,000 clones, around 90% seen once. These data belong to a study of cytotoxic CD8 clonotypes in ibrutinib-treated CLL. The source of this sequence is a human donor with chronic lymphocytic leukemia. Source: PBMCs, taken after 12 months of ibrutinib treatment. This chain connects TRBV7-8 to TRBJ2-5, with TRBD2 identical over 10 bases. The CDR3 here is CASSSSGSYQETQYF. The DNA for the CDR3 is TGTGCCAGCAGTTCTAGCGGGAGCTACCAAGAGACCCAGTACTTC.